What follows are 2 T cell receptor beta chains derived from one specimen sequenced in a study of graft-versus-host responses after intestinal transplantation. Only in-frame clones appear in the TCRdb table, and some are missing; sequencing was by immunoSEQ multiplex PCR. There are tens of thousands of clones in the sample; 92% occur only once, and about 6.9% lies in the top ten. The sample consisted of bone marrow, taken less than 750 days after intestinal transplantation. Receptors were obtained from a human patient who received an intestinal transplant, so some T cells may come from the graft donor.

The chain employs TRBV11-1 and TRBJ2-1; 7 bases line up with TRBD1. V was clipped by 5 bases and J by 9 bases; unmatched bases: 7. This CDR3 spans 13 amino acids. The germline V gene encodes CDR1 SGHAT and CDR2 FQDESV (reference sequence). The chain's CDR3 is CASSLRQGGEQFF. The CDR3 coding sequence is TGTGCCAGCAGCCTTAGACAGGGTGGTGAGCAGTTCTTC.

Sample share makes this clone medium-sized. The chain couples TRBV9 to TRBJ1-2; 8 bases are a match to TRBD1. The CDR3 sequence is 14 residues long. Germline lookup yields CDR1 SGDLS and CDR2 YYNGEE. J lost 6 bases, V lost 1 base, and 5 bases had no gene match. For the CDR3, the DNA is TGTGCCAGCAGCGTACGTACAGGGGGTGATGGCTACACCTTC. This codes for CASSVRTGGDGYTF. Full variable domain (missing parts from reference TRBV9 and TRBJ1-2): DSGVTQTPKHLITATGQRVTLRCSPRSGDLSVYWYQQSLDQGLQFLIQYYNGEERAKGNILERFSAQQFPDLHSELNLSSLELGDSALYFCASSVRTGGDGYTFGSGTRLTVV.